The T cell receptor beta chain under discussion was sequenced for a study of CXCR3-negative and CXCR3-positive naive CD8 T cells. Study-wide findings and caveats: With respect to TRBV-TRBJ usage, naive CXCR3-negative and CXCR3-positive cells were similar; memory differed.

Phenotypically, naive CD8+ T cells corresponded to CD45RO-CCR7+CD27+CD95-. A remark on this clonotype: Its matching antigen is unknown.

It was by 5' RACE with UMI labels that the TRB cDNA libraries were prepared. TCRdb reprocessed the 5' RACE reads, with one entry per CDR3 protein and no DNA. The sample shows about 130,000 distinct CDR3 sequences, and 0.45% to 0.55% sits with its ten largest clones. The source material was naive CXCR3- CD8+ T cells from blood. Subset specified: CD45RO-CCR7+CD27+CD95- naive CD8+ T cells lacking CXCR3 (TNR3-). The sequence derives from a human donor in good health. Some clones in this sample may be carry-over from other donors' samples.

CDR3: CASSYLPGTDYNEQFF. V and J are TRBV11-2 and TRBJ2-1; the TCRdb call, TRBD1, lacks DNA for checking. Per the germline V gene, CDR1 is SGHAT and CDR2 is FQNNGV. The CDR3 covers 16 residues.